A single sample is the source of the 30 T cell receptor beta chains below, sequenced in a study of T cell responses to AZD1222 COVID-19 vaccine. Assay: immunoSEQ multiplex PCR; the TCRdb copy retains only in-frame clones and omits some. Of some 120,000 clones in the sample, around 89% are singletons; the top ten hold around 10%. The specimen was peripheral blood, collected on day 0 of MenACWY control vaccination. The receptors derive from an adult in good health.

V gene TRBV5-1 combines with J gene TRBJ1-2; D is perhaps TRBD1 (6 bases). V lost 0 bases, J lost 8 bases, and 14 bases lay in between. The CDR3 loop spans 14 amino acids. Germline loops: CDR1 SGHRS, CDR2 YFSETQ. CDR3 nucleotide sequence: TGCGCCAGCAGCTTGGAACAGGGTTCAGGCGGCTACACCTTC. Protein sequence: CASSLEQGSGGYTF. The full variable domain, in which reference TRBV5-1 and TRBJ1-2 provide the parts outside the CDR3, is KAGVTQTPRYLIKTRGQQVTLSCSPISGHRSVSWYQQTPGQGLQFLFEYFSETQRNKGNFPGRFSGRQFSNSRSEMNVSTLELGDSALYLCASSLEQGSGGYTFGSGTRLTVV.

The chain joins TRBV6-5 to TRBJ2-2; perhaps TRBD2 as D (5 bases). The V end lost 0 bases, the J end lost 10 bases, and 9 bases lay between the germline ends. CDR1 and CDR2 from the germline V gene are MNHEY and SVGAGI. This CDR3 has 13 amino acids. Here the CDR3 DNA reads TGTGCCAGCAGTTACTCAGGAGGAACGGAGCTGTTTTTT. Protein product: CASSYSGGTELFF.

In DNA, the CDR3 is TGTGCCAGCAGCACTAGGACGGGGAACACTGAAGCTTTCTTT. Its translation is CASSTRTGNTEAFF. This sequence joins TRBV5-5 and TRBJ1-1; D call uncertain. This CDR3 contains 14 residues. Germline V gene lookup returns CDR1 SGHKS and CDR2 YYEKEE (reference sequence). The V end lost 4 bases, the J end lost 1 base, and 11 bases lay between the germline ends.

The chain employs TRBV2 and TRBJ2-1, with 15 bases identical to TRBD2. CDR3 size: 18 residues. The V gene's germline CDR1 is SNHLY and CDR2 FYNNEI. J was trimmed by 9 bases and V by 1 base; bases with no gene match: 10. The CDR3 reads CASSEGRSRTSGRVEQFF. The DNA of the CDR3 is TGTGCCAGCAGTGAAGGGAGGTCAAGGACTAGCGGGAGGGTTGAGCAGTTCTTC. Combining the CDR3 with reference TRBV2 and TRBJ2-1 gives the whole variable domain EPEVTQTPSHQVTQMGQEVILRCVPISNHLYFYWYRQILGQKVEFLVSFYNNEISEKSEIFDDQFSVERPDGSNFTLKIRSTKLEDSAMYFCASSEGRSRTSGRVEQFFGPGTRLTVL.

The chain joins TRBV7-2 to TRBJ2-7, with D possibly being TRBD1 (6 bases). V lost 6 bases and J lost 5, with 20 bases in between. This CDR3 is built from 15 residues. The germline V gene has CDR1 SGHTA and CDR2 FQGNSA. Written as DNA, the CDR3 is TGTGCCAGCAGACTATCAGGGGTTACGGTCCACGAGCAGTACTTC. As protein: CASRLSGVTVHEQYF.

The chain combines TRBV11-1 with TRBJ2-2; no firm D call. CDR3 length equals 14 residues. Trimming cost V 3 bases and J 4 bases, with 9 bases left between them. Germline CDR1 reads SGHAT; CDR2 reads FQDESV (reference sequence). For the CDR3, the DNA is TGTGCCAGCAGCTTGAGGACCTTCACCGGGGAGCTGTTTTTT. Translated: CASSLRTFTGELFF.

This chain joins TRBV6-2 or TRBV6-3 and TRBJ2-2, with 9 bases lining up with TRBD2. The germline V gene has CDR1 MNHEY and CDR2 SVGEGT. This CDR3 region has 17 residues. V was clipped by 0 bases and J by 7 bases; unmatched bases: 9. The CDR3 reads CASSYSSSGRFIGELFF. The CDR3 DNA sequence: TGTGCCAGCAGTTACTCTTCGAGCGGGAGGTTTATCGGGGAGCTGTTTTTT.

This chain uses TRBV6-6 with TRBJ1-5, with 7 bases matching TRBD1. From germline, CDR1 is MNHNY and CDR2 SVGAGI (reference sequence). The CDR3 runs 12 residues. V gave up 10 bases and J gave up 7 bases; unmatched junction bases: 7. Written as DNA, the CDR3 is TGTGCCACCCGACAGGGTCCCCAGCCCCAGCATTTT. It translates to CATRQGPQPQHF.

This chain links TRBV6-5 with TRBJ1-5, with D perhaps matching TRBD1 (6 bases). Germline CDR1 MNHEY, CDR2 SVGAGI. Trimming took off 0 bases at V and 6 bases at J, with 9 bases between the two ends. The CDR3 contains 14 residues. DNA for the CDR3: TGTGCCAGCAGTTACTCCCAGGGGCGTCAGCCCCAGCATTTT. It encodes CASSYSQGRQPQHF.

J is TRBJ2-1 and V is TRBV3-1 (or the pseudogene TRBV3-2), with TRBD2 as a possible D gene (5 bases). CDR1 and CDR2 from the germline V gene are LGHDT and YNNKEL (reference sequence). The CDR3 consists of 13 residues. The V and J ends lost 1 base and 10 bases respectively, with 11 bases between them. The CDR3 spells CASSQVLDWEQFF. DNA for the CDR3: TGTGCCAGCAGCCAAGTTTTGGACTGGGAGCAGTTCTTC.

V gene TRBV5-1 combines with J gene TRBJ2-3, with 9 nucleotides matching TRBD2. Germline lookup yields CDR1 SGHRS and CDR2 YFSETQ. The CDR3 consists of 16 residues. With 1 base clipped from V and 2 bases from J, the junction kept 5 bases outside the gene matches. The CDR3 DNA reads TGCGCCAGCAGCTTGTCCCTAGCGGGACCCACAGATACGCAGTATTTT. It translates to CASSLSLAGPTDTQYF.

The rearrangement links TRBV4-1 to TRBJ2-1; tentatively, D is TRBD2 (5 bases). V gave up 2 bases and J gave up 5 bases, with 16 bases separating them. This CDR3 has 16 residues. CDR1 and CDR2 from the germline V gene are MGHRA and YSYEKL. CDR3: CASSQFLGIADNEQFF. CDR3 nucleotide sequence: TGCGCCAGCAGCCAATTCCTCGGGATAGCTGACAATGAGCAGTTCTTC.

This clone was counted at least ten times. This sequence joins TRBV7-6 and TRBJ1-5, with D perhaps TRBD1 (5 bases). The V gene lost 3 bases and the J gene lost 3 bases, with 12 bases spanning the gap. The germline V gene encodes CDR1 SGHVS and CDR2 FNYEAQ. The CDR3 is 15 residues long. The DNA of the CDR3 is TGTGCCAGCAGCTTCCCAGGGTTTATCAATCAGCCCCAGCATTTT. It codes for CASSFPGFINQPQHF.

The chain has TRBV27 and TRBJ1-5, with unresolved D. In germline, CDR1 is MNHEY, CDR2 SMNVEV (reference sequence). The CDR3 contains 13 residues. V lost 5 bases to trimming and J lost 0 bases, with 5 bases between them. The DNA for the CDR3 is TGTGCCAGCAGTGGGCCTAGCAATCAGCCCCAGCATTTT. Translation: CASSGPSNQPQHF.

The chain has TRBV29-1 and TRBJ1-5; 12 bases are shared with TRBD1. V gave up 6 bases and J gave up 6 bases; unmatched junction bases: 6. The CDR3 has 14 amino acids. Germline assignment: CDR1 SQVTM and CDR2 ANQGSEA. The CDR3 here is CSVGQGATGQPQHF. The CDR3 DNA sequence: TGCAGCGTGGGACAGGGGGCCACAGGTCAGCCCCAGCATTTT.

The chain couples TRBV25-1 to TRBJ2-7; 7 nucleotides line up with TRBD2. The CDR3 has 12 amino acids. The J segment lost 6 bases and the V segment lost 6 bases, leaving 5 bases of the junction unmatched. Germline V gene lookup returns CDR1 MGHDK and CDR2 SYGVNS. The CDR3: CASSRSGGEQYF. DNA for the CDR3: TGTGCCAGCAGCAGGTCGGGGGGCGAGCAGTACTTC.

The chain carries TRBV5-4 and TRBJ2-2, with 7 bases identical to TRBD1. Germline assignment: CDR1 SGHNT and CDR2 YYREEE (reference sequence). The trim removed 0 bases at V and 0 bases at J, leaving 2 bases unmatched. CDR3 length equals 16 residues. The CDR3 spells CASSLDRGANTGELFF. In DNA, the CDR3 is TGTGCCAGCAGCTTGGACAGGGGCGCGAACACCGGGGAGCTGTTTTTT.

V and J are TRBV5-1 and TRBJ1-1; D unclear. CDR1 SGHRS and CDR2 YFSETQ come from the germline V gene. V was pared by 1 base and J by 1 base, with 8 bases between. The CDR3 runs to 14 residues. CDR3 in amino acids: CASSLRQQNTEAFF. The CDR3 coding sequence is TGCGCCAGCAGCTTGAGACAACAGAACACTGAAGCTTTCTTT.

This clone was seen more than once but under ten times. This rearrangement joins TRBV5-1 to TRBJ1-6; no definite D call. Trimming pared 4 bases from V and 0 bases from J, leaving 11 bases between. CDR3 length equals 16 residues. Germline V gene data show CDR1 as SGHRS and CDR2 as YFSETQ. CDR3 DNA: TGCGCCAGCAGCGTGGGATCTAGCTCCTATAATTCACCCCTCCACTTT. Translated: CASSVGSSSYNSPLHF.

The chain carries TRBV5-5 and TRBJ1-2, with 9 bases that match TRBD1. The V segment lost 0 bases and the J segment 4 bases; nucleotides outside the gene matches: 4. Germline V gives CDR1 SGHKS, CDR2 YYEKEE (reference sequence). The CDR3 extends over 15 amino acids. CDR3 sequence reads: CASSLDRGLSYGYTF. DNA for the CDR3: TGTGCCAGCAGCTTGGACAGGGGGCTTTCCTATGGCTACACCTTC.

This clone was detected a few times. The DNA of the CDR3 is TGTGCCAGCAGTTACTCGATGGGCGGGAAGAACTCCTACAATGAGCAGTTCTTC. Its protein is CASSYSMGGKNSYNEQFF. This chain links TRBV6-2 or TRBV6-3 with TRBJ2-1, with TRBD2 as a possible D gene (6 bases). Germline values: CDR1 MNHEY, CDR2 SVGEGT. The CDR3 extends over 18 amino acids. Trimming took off 0 bases at V and 0 bases at J, with 15 bases between the two ends.

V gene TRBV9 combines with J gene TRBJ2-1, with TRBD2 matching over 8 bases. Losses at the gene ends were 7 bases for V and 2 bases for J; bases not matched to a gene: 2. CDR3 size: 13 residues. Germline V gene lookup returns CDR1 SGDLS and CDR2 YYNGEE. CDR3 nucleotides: TGTGCCAGCTCGACTAGCGCCTACAATGAGCAGTTCTTC. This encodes CASSTSAYNEQFF. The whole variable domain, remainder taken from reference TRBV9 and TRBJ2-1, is DSGVTQTPKHLITATGQRVTLRCSPRSGDLSVYWYQQSLDQGLQFLIQYYNGEERAKGNILERFSAQQFPDLHSELNLSSLELGDSALYFCASSTSAYNEQFFGPGTRLTVL.

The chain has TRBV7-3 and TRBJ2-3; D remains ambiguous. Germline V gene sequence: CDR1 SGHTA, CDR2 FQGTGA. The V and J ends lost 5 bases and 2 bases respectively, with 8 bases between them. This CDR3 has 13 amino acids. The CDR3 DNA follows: TGTGCCAGCAGCGACGACGACACAGATACGCAGTATTTT. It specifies CASSDDDTDTQYF.

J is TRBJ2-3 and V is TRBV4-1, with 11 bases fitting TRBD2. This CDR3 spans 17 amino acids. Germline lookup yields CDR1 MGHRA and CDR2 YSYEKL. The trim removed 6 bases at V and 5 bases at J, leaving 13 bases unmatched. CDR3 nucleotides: TGCGCCAGCAGACTCTACACTGAAGGACTAGCGGGAGATACGCAGTATTTT. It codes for CASRLYTEGLAGDTQYF.

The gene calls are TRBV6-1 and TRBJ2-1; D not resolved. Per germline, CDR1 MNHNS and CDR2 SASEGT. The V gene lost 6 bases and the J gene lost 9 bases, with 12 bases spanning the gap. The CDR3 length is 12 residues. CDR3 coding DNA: TGTGCCAGCAGACGGTATCCTTTTGAGCAGTTCTTC. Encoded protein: CASRRYPFEQFF.

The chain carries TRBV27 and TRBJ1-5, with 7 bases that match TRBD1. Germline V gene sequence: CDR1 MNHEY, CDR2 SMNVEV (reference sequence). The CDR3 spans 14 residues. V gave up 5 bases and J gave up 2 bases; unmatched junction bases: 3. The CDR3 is CASSNTGGNQPQHF. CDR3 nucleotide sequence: TGTGCCAGCAGTAACACAGGGGGCAATCAGCCCCAGCATTTT.

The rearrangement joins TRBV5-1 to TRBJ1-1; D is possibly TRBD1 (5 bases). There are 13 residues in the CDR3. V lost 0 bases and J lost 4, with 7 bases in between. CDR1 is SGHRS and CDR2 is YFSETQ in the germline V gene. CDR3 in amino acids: CASSLGGTTEAFF. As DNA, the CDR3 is TGCGCCAGCAGCTTGGGAGGGACCACTGAAGCTTTCTTT.

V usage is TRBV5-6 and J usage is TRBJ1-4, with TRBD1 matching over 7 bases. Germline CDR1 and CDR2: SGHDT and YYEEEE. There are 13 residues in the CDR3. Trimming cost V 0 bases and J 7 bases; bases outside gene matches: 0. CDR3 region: CASSLDRGEKLFF. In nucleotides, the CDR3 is TGTGCCAGCAGCTTGGACAGGGGTGAAAAACTGTTTTTT.

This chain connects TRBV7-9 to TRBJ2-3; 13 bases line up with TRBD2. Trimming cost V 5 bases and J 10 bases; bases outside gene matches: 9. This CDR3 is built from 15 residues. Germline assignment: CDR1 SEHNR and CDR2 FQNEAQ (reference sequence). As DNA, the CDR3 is TGTGCCAGCAGCATCGGACTAGCGGGAGTAATTCCGCAGTATTTT. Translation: CASSIGLAGVIPQYF.

CDR3 in amino acids: CASSPSNTGELFF. CDR3 in DNA: TGTGCCAGCAGCCCCAGTAACACCGGGGAGCTGTTTTTT. This chain links TRBV12-3 or TRBV12-4 with TRBJ2-2, with no clear D. The CDR3 has 13 residues. Deletions cut 6 bases from V and 2 bases from J, with 7 bases between.